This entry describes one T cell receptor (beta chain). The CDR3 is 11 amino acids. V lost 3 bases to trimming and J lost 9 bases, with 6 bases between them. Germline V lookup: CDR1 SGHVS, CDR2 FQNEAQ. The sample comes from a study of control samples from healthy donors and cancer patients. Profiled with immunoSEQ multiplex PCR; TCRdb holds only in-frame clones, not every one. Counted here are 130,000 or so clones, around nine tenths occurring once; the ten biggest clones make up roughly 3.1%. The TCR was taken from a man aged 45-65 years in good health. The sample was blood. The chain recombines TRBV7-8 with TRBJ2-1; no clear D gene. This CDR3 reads CASSFSVEQFF. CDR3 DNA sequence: TGTGCCAGCAGCTTCAGCGTTGAGCAGTTCTTC.